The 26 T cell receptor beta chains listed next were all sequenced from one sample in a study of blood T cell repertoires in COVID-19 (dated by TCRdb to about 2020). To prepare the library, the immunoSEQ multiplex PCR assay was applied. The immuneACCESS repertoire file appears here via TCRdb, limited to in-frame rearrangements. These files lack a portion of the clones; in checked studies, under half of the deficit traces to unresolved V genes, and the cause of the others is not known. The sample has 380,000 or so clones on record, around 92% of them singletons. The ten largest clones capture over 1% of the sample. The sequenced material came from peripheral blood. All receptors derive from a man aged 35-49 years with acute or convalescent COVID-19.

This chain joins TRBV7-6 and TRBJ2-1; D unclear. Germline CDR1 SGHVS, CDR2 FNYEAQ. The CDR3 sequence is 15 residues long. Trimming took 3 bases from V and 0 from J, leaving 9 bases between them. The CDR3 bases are TGTGCCAGCAGCTTGGAATGGAGCTCCTACAATGAGCAGTTCTTC. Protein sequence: CASSLEWSSYNEQFF.

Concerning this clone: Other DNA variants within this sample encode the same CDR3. The CDR3 sequence: CASSPQENYGYTF. CDR3 nucleotides: TGTGCCAGCAGTCCACAGGAGAACTATGGCTACACCTTC. The J gene is TRBJ1-2, the V gene TRBV12-3 or TRBV12-4; possible D gene TRBD1, 5 bases. V lost 5 bases and J lost 2, with 9 bases in between. The CDR3 length is 13 residues.

CDR3 sequence reads: CASSLDLQAGAAGELFF. The CDR3 DNA follows: TGTGCCAGCAGCTTAGATCTGCAAGCGGGAGCGGCCGGGGAGCTGTTTTTT. The rearrangement links TRBV7-9 to TRBJ2-2, with TRBD2 matching 8 bases. V lost 1 base to trimming and J lost 6 bases; unmatched junction nucleotides: 10. The CDR3 spans 17 residues. In germline, CDR1 is SEHNR, CDR2 FQNEAQ (reference sequence).

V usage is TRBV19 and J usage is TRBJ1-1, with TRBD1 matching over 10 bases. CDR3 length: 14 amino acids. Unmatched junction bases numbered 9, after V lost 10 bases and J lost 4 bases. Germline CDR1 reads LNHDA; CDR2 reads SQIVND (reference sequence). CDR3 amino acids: CATRTGGFRTEAFF. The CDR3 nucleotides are TGTGCCACCCGGACAGGGGGGTTTCGCACTGAAGCTTTCTTT.

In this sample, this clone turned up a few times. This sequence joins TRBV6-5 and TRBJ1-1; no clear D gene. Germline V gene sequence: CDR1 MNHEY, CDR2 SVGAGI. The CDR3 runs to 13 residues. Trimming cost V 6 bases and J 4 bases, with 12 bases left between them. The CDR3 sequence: CASSVPGSTEAFF. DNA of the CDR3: TGTGCCAGCAGCGTCCCTGGGAGCACTGAAGCTTTCTTT.

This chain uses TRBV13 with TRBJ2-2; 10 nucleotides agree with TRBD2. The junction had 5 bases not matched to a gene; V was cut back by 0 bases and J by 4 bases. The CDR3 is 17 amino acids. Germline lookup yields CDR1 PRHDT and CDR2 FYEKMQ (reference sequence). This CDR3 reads CASSLGVSGGATGELFF. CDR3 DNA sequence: TGTGCCAGCAGCTTAGGCGTGAGCGGGGGGGCCACCGGGGAGCTGTTTTTT.

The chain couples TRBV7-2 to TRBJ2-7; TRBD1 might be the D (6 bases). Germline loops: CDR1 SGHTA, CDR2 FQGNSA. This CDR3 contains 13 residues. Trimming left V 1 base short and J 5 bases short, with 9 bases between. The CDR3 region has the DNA TGTGCCAGCAGCTTAGGCAGGGGCCACGAGCAGTACTTC. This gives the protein CASSLGRGHEQYF.

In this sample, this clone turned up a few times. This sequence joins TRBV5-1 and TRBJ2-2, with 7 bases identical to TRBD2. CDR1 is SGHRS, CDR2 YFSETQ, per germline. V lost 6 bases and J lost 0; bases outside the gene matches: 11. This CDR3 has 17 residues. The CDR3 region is CASTPHGGSANTGELFF. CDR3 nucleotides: TGCGCCAGCACCCCCCATGGCGGGAGCGCGAACACCGGGGAGCTGTTTTTT. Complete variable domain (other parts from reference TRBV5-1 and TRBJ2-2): KAGVTQTPRYLIKTRGQQVTLSCSPISGHRSVSWYQQTPGQGLQFLFEYFSETQRNKGNFPGRFSGRQFSNSRSEMNVSTLELGDSALYLCASTPHGGSANTGELFFGEGSRLTVL.

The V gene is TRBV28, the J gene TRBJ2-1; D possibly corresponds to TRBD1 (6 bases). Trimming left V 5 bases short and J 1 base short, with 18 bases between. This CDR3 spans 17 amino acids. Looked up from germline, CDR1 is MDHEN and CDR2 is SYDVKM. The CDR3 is CASSPFQQGRSYNEQFF. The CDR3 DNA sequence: TGTGCCAGCAGTCCCTTCCAACAGGGAAGGTCCTACAATGAGCAGTTCTTC.

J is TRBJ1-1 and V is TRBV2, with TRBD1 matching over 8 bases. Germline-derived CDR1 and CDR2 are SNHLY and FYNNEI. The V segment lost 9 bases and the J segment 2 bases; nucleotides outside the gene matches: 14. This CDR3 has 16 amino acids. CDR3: CARDLTGGLGNTEAFF. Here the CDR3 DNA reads TGTGCCAGGGACTTAACAGGGGGGTTGGGAAACACTGAAGCTTTCTTT. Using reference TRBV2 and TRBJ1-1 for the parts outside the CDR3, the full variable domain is EPEVTQTPSHQVTQMGQEVILRCVPISNHLYFYWYRQILGQKVEFLVSFYNNEISEKSEIFDDQFSVERPDGSNFTLKIRSTKLEDSAMYFCARDLTGGLGNTEAFFGQGTRLTVV.

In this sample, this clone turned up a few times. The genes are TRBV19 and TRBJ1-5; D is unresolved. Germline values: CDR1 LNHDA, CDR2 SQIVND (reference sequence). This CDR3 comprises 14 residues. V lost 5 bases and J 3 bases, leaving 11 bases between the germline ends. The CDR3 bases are TGTGCCAGTAGTGGTGCGACTATCAATCAGCCCCAGCATTTT. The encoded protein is CASSGATINQPQHF.

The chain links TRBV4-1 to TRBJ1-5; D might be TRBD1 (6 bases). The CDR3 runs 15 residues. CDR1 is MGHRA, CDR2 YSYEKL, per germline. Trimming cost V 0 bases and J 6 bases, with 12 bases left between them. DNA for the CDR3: TGCGCCAGCAGCCAAGACGAGGGGGTCGTTCAGCCCCAGCATTTT. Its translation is CASSQDEGVVQPQHF.

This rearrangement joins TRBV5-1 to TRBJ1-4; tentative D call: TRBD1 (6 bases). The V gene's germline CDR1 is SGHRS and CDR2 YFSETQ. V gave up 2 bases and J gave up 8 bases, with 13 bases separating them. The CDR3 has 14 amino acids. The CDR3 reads CASSFKAGQEKLFF. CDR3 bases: TGCGCCAGCAGCTTTAAGGCAGGACAGGAAAAACTGTTTTTT.

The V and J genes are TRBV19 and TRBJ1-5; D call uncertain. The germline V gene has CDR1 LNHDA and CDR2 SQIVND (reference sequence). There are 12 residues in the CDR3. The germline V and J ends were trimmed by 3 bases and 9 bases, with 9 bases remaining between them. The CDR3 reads CASSIHLGPQHF. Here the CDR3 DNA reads TGTGCCAGTAGTATCCACCTAGGGCCCCAGCATTTT.

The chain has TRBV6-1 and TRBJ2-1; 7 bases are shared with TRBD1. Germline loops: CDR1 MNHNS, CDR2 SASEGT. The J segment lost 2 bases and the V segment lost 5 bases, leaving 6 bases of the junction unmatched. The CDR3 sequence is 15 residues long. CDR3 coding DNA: TGTGCCAGCAGTCTCAACAGGGGAACCTACAATGAGCAGTTCTTC. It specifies CASSLNRGTYNEQFF.

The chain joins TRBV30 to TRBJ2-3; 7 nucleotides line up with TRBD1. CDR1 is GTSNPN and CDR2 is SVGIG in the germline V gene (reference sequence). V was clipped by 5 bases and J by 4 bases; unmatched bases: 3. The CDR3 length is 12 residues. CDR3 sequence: CAWGDRADTQYF. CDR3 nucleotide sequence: TGTGCCTGGGGGGACAGAGCAGATACGCAGTATTTT.

The CDR3 region is CASSRTSGGASTDTQYF. In DNA, the CDR3 is TGTGCCAGCAGCAGGACTAGCGGGGGGGCTAGCACAGATACGCAGTATTTT. V usage is TRBV2 and J usage is TRBJ2-3; 15 bases match TRBD2. This CDR3 region has 17 residues. Germline trimming cut 6 bases from V and 0 bases from J; bases unmatched to any gene: 4. CDR1 is SNHLY and CDR2 is FYNNEI in the germline V gene.

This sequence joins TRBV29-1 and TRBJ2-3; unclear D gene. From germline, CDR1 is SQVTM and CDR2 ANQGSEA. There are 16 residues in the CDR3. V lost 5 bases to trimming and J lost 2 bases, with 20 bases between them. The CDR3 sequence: CSVHTGSSSFTDTQYF. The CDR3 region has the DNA TGCAGCGTTCATACCGGGTCCTCATCATTCACAGATACGCAGTATTTT.

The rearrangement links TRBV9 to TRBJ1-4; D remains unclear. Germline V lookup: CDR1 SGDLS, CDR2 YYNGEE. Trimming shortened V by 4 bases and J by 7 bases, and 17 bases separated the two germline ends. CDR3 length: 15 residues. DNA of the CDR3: TGTGCCAGCAGCCAGCGACTCCTGAATGGTGAAAAACTGTTTTTT. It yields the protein CASSQRLLNGEKLFF.

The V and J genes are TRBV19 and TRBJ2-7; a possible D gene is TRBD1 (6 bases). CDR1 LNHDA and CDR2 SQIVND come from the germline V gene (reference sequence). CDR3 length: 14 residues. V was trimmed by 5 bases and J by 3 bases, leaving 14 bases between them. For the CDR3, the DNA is TGTGCCAGTAGTTTTGGCAGGGGATTCTACGAGCAGTACTTC. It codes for CASSFGRGFYEQYF.

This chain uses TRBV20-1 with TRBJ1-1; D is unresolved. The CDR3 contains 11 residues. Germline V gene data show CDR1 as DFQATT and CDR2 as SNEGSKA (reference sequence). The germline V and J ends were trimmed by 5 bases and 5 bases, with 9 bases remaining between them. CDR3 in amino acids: CSARTRTEAFF. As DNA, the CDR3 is TGCAGTGCTCGGACTCGGACTGAAGCTTTCTTT.

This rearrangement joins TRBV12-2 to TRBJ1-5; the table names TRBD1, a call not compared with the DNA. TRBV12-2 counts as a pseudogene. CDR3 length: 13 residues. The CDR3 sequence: CASHLTGDQPQHF. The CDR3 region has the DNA TGTGCAAGCCATTTGACAGGAGATCAGCCCCAGCATTTT.

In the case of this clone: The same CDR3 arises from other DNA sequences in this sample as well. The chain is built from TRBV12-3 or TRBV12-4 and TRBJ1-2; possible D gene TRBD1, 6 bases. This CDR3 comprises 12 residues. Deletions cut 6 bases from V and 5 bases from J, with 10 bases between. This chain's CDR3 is CASSLGQYGYTF. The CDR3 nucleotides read TGTGCCAGCAGCCTGGGACAATATGGCTACACCTTC.

DNA of the CDR3: TGTGCCAGCAGAGAACACTACAATGAGCAGTTCTTC. Translating gives CASREHYNEQFF. This chain connects TRBV2 to TRBJ2-1; no clear D gene. The length of the CDR3 is 12 residues. V dropped 6 bases and J dropped 3 bases, with 6 bases sitting between them. CDR1 and CDR2 (germline): SNHLY, FYNNEI.

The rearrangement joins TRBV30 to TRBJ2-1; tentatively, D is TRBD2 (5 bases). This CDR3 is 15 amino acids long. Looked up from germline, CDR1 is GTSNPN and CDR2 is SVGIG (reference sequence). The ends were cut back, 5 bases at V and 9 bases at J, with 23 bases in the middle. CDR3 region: CAWDGRAPETLEQFF. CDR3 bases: TGTGCCTGGGACGGGCGGGCACCCGAGACCCTTGAGCAGTTCTTC.

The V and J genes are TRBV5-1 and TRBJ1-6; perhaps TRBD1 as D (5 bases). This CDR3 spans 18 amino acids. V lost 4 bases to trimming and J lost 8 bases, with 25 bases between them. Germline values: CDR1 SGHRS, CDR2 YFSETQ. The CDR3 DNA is TGCGCCAGCAGCCCCGGCGGTCGGGGGTTAGGTCTTGATTCACCCCTCCACTTT. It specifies CASSPGGRGLGLDSPLHF.